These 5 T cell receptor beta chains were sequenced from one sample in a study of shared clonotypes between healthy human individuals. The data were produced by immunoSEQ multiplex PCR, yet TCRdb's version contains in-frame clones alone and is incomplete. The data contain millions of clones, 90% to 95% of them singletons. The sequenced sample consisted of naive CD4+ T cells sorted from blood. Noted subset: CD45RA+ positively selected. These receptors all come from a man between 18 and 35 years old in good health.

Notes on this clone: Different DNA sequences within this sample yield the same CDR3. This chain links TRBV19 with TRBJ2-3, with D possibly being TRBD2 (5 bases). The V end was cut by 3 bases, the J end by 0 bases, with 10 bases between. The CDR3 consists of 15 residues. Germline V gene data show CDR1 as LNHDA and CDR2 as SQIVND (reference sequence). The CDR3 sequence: CASSMGRGSTDTQYF. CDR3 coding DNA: TGTGCCAGTAGTATGGGTCGGGGAAGCACAGATACGCAGTATTTT.

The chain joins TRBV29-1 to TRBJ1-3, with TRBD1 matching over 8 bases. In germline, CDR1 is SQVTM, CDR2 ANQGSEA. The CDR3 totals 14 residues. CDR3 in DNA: TGCAGTGCATCTACAGGGGGCTCTGGAAACACCATATATTTT. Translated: CSASTGGSGNTIYF.

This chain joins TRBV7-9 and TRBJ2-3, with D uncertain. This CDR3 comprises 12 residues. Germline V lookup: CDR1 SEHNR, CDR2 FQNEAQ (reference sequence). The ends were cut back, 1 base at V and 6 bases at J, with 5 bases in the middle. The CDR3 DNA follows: TGTGCCAGCAGCTTAGGAATGGATACGCAGTATTTT. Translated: CASSLGMDTQYF.

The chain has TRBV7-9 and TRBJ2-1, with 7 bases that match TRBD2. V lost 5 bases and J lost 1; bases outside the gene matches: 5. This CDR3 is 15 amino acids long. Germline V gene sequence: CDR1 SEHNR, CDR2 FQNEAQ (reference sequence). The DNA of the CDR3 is TGTGCCAGCAGCCAAAGCGGGATATCCTACAATGAGCAGTTCTTC. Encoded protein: CASSQSGISYNEQFF.

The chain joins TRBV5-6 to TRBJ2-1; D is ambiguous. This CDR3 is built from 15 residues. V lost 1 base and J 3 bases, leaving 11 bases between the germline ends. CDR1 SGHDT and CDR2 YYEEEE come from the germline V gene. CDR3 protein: CASSLRPDGYNEQFF. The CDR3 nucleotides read TGTGCCAGCAGCTTGAGACCTGACGGCTACAATGAGCAGTTCTTC.